This entry lists 19 T cell receptor beta chains sequenced from one sample in a study of shared clonotypes between healthy human individuals. The protocol was immunoSEQ multiplex PCR, while the TCRdb copy is restricted to in-frame clones and leaves out a portion. The sample yields a few hundred thousand clones, under 80% seen once. The sample consisted of memory CD4+ T cells sorted from blood. Subset indicated: CD45RA-negative fraction. All receptors come from a man aged 30 to 45 in good health.

This clone was observed a handful of times. The J gene is TRBJ1-2, the V gene TRBV29-1, with D uncertain. This CDR3 is 11 amino acids long. Trimming took 6 bases from V and 6 from J, leaving 11 bases between them. Per the germline V gene, CDR1 is SQVTM and CDR2 is ANQGSEA. CDR3 nucleotides: TGCAGCGTCGCCCAGAGGGATGGCTACACCTTC. Translation gives CSVAQRDGYTF.

Points on this clone: This same CDR3 is encoded by further DNA sequences in the sample. This chain connects TRBV14 to TRBJ2-3, with D hard to call. The CDR3 contains 12 residues. Trimming pared 2 bases from V and 6 bases from J, leaving 6 bases between. Germline lookup yields CDR1 SGHDN and CDR2 FVKESK. The CDR3 region has the DNA TGTGCCAGCAGCCAAAACCGTGATACGCAGTATTTT. This sequence encodes CASSQNRDTQYF.

V usage is TRBV10-2 and J usage is TRBJ2-1, with D unclear. Germline V gene sequence: CDR1 WSHSY, CDR2 SAAADI. V was pared by 8 bases and J by 5 bases, with 10 bases between. This CDR3 is built from 12 residues. CDR3 bases: TGCGCCAGCGCGCAAGCTGACAATGAGCAGTTCTTC. It codes for CASAQADNEQFF.

This clone appeared a single time. This same CDR3 is encoded by further DNA sequences in the sample. The rearrangement joins TRBV2 to TRBJ2-7; D gene unclear. Trimming took 1 base from V and 1 from J, leaving 2 bases between them. Germline values: CDR1 SNHLY, CDR2 FYNNEI. The CDR3 is 12 amino acids. As DNA, the CDR3 is TGTGCCAGCAGTGAAGGGTCCTACGAGCAGTACTTC. Its translation is CASSEGSYEQYF.

The chain links TRBV5-1 to TRBJ1-1; 10 bases map to TRBD1. Germline-derived CDR1 and CDR2 are SGHRS and YFSETQ. V lost 4 bases to trimming and J lost 6 bases; unmatched junction nucleotides: 6. CDR3 size: 14 residues. The CDR3 here is CASSPGQGDAEAFF. DNA of the CDR3: TGCGCCAGCAGCCCTGGACAGGGGGACGCTGAAGCTTTCTTT. Filled out from reference TRBV5-1 and TRBJ1-1, the complete variable domain reads KAGVTQTPRYLIKTRGQQVTLSCSPISGHRSVSWYQQTPGQGLQFLFEYFSETQRNKGNFPGRFSGRQFSNSRSEMNVSTLELGDSALYLCASSPGQGDAEAFFGQGTRLTVV.

The chain recombines TRBV19 with TRBJ1-5; no firm D call. The CDR3 is 14 residues long. CDR1 and CDR2 (germline): LNHDA, SQIVND (reference sequence). The germline V and J ends were trimmed by 5 bases and 2 bases, with 10 bases remaining between them. The CDR3 DNA reads TGTGCCAGTAGTGGGCTCGGTGGCAATCAGCCCCAGCATTTT. This codes for CASSGLGGNQPQHF.

V gene TRBV11-2 combines with J gene TRBJ2-1; D tentatively reads TRBD1 or TRBD2 (5 bases each). Germline lookup yields CDR1 SGHAT and CDR2 FQNNGV. There are 15 residues in the CDR3. Trimming took 2 bases from V and 9 from J, leaving 17 bases between them. CDR3 sequence reads: CASSLIRTGQGEQFF. CDR3 sequence (DNA): TGTGCCAGCAGCTTAATCCGGACGGGGCAAGGTGAGCAGTTCTTC.

The V call is TRBV27, the J call TRBJ2-5; no definite D call. This CDR3 has 14 residues. V was clipped by 4 bases and J by 1 base, with 10 bases between them. Germline CDR1 reads MNHEY; CDR2 reads SMNVEV (reference sequence). As DNA, the CDR3 is TGTGCCAGCAGTTCACGGACGGGCCAAGAGACCCAGTACTTC. This encodes CASSSRTGQETQYF.

The chain has TRBV2 and TRBJ2-1; 9 nucleotides match TRBD2. Per germline, CDR1 SNHLY and CDR2 FYNNEI. With 7 bases clipped from V and 0 bases from J, the junction kept 7 bases outside the gene matches. There are 16 residues in the CDR3. The CDR3: CASTRLADLSYNEQFF. The CDR3 DNA sequence: TGTGCCAGCACTCGACTAGCGGACCTCTCCTACAATGAGCAGTTCTTC.

This chain uses TRBV7-8 with TRBJ1-4, with TRBD1 matching 7 bases. V was clipped by 0 bases and J by 2 bases; unmatched bases: 3. Germline CDR1 reads SGHVS; CDR2 reads FQNEAQ. The CDR3 length is 16 residues. The CDR3 protein is CASSLATGRTNEKLFF. CDR3 DNA sequence: TGTGCCAGCAGCTTAGCGACAGGGAGGACTAATGAAAAACTGTTTTTT.

The V call is TRBV6-4, the J call TRBJ2-1; D remains unclear. Per the germline V gene, CDR1 is MRHNA and CDR2 is SNTAGT. The CDR3 is 14 amino acids. V lost 0 bases, J lost 10 bases, and 13 bases lay in between. The CDR3 sequence: CASSDSESIGEQFF. For the CDR3, the DNA is TGTGCCAGCAGTGACTCGGAGTCGATCGGCGAGCAGTTCTTC.

The CDR3 region is CASSPLGRGTYEQYF. The CDR3 region has the DNA TGTGCCAGCAGTCCCTTAGGCAGGGGAACCTACGAGCAGTACTTC. The rearrangement joins TRBV28 to TRBJ2-7; possible D gene TRBD1, 6 bases. The CDR3 has 15 residues. The germline V gene has CDR1 MDHEN and CDR2 SYDVKM. Between the trimmed V and J ends, which lost 5 bases and 2 bases, there was a span of 16 bases.

This clone was observed a single time. The CDR3 DNA reads TGTGCCAGCAGCTACGCTAGCGGGAGGACAGATACGCAGTATTTT. It translates to CASSYASGRTDTQYF. V gene TRBV7-2 combines with J gene TRBJ2-3; 11 bases align to TRBD2. J lost 3 bases, V lost 4 bases, and 3 bases had no gene match. CDR1 is SGHTA and CDR2 is FQGNSA in the germline V gene. This CDR3 has 15 amino acids.

Regarding this clone: The junction differs from germline at one of its ends, possibly a read error. CDR3 nucleotides: TGTGCCAGCAGCCTTCCGTCCGGGACAAGGATCTTC. It translates to CASSLPSGTRIF. This rearrangement joins TRBV5-6 to TRBJ2-7; possible D gene TRBD1, 6 bases. Germline V lookup: CDR1 SGHDT, CDR2 YYEEEE. This CDR3 contains 12 residues.

CDR3 nucleotide sequence: TGTGCCAGCACCAAGTTCCGAGCGGAGGAGCAGTTCTTC. This translates into CASTKFRAEEQFF. The chain uses TRBV7-8 and TRBJ2-1, with a tentative D call TRBD2 (5 bases). The CDR3 extends over 13 amino acids. Germline assignment: CDR1 SGHVS and CDR2 FQNEAQ. Between the trimmed V and J ends, which lost 7 bases and 10 bases, there was a span of 17 bases.

To note about this clone: The sample carries other DNA sequences with the same CDR3. V is TRBV7-2 and J is TRBJ2-1, with unresolved D. This CDR3 spans 12 amino acids. V lost 3 bases to trimming and J lost 3 bases, with 3 bases between them. Per germline, CDR1 SGHTA and CDR2 FQGNSA. CDR3 region: CASSLDYNEQFF. In nucleotides, the CDR3 is TGTGCCAGCAGCTTGGACTACAATGAGCAGTTCTTC.

Remarks on this clone: This sample includes further DNA sequences coding for the same CDR3. The V gene is TRBV5-1, the J gene TRBJ2-1, with D perhaps matching TRBD2 (6 bases). Germline V gives CDR1 SGHRS, CDR2 YFSETQ. The CDR3 runs to 15 residues. V dropped 2 bases and J dropped 0 bases, with 9 bases sitting between them. CDR3 residues: CASSFGGNSYNEQFF. As DNA, the CDR3 is TGCGCCAGCAGCTTTGGCGGGAACTCCTACAATGAGCAGTTCTTC.

V is TRBV6-6 and J is TRBJ2-1; TRBD2 agrees at 9 bases. The CDR3 totals 16 residues. Germline trimming cut 5 bases from V and 7 bases from J; bases unmatched to any gene: 12. Germline V gene lookup returns CDR1 MNHNY and CDR2 SVGAGI (reference sequence). CDR3 DNA sequence: TGTGCCAGCAGTCGAGCCGGGACTAGCTGGCGGAATGAGCAGTTCTTC. Protein: CASSRAGTSWRNEQFF.

The chain combines TRBV9 with TRBJ1-5; D not resolved. Trimming left V 0 bases short and J 0 bases short, with 7 bases between. Germline loops: CDR1 SGDLS, CDR2 YYNGEE. This CDR3 contains 15 residues. The CDR3 nucleotides read TGTGCCAGCAGCGTAGGGGTCCATAGCAATCAGCCCCAGCATTTT. It translates to CASSVGVHSNQPQHF.